What follows is one T cell receptor beta chain and its context. What it binds is unknown. The data are from a study of T-cell reconstitution after alpha-beta-depleted transplantation in children. A TCRbeta library incorporating unique molecular identifiers was prepared. TCRdb passed the PCR reads through MiXCR, listing each CDR3 protein once. The sample shows about 870,000 distinct CDR3 sequences, roughly 15% of them seen only once. The study's findings and limits: Roughly two months post-transplant, alpha-beta T cells reportedly originated from several hundred graft clones that had expanded. When one year had passed after transplant, most T-cell counts and diversity came from newly produced T cells. Surviving thymic progenitors and recipient T cells were the source of high TCRbeta diversity at day 60 in some patients.

The receptor comes from a male patient younger than 18 who had a stem cell transplant for acute lymphoblastic leukemia, so the T cells may come from the graft donor. Sequenced here: PBMCs, mostly from graft donor cells, sampled 360 days after TCRalphabeta/CD19-depleted stem cell transplant.

The CDR3 reads CASTPTSAQETQYF. The DNA of the CDR3 is TGTGCCAGCACCCCGACCAGCGCCCAAGAGACCCAGTACTTC. V and J are TRBV28 and TRBJ2-5; D gene unclear. The V gene lost 7 bases and the J gene lost 1 base, with 13 bases spanning the gap. The CDR3 covers 14 residues. The germline V gene encodes CDR1 MDHEN and CDR2 SYDVKM.